One sample yielded the 13 T cell receptor beta chains listed below, sequenced in a study of graft-versus-host responses after intestinal transplantation. Profiling relied on immunoSEQ multiplex PCR, and the TCRdb table lists in-frame clones only, not all of them. The sample yields roughly 97,000 clones, 75% to 95% seen once. The sample was PBMCs, taken 450 to 480 days after intestinal transplant. These receptors came from a human patient who received an intestinal transplant, so some T cells may come from the graft donor.

There are a few counts of this clone. The V and J genes are TRBV6-4 and TRBJ2-1; the match to TRBD2 covers 7 bases. Germline V CDR1 and CDR2: MRHNA, SNTAGT. This CDR3 is 15 amino acids long. Germline trimming cut 3 bases from V and 2 bases from J; bases unmatched to any gene: 4. CDR3 in DNA: TGTGCCAGCAGTGAGACGGGGGGAGCCTACAATGAGCAGTTCTTC. Encoded protein: CASSETGGAYNEQFF.

This sequence joins TRBV7-2 and TRBJ2-3, with a weak D call TRBD2 (6 bases). This CDR3 comprises 15 residues. CDR1 SGHTA and CDR2 FQGNSA come from the germline V gene. Between the trimmed V and J ends, which lost 7 bases and 1 base, there was a span of 15 bases. The CDR3 nucleotides read TGTGCCAGCAACGAGGGGTGGGAGGGCACAGATACGCAGTATTTT. It translates to CASNEGWEGTDTQYF.

The J gene is TRBJ1-2, the V gene TRBV5-1, with D possibly being TRBD1 (5 bases). With 2 bases removed from V and 2 bases from J, the gap between germline ends came to 10 bases. The CDR3 loop spans 14 amino acids. Germline loops: CDR1 SGHRS, CDR2 YFSETQ. CDR3 in amino acids: CASSFRGGNYGYTF. The DNA of the CDR3 is TGCGCCAGCAGCTTCCGGGGCGGAAACTATGGCTACACCTTC.

J is TRBJ2-3 and V is TRBV6-4; 12 nucleotides align to TRBD2. Trimming removed 6 bases from V and 2 bases from J; junction bases left unmatched: 3. Germline CDR1 MRHNA, CDR2 SNTAGT. There are 15 residues in the CDR3. The CDR3 bases are TGTGCCAGCAGCGGACTAGCGGGGCCCACAGATACGCAGTATTTT. It is translated as CASSGLAGPTDTQYF.

V gene TRBV6-5 combines with J gene TRBJ1-1, with unresolved D. The V gene's germline CDR1 is MNHEY and CDR2 SVGAGI. V dropped 0 bases and J dropped 8 bases, with 4 bases sitting between them. The CDR3 covers 11 residues. CDR3 nucleotides: TGTGCCAGCAGTTACTCGGAAGAAGCTTTCTTT. It yields the protein CASSYSEEAFF.

The J gene is TRBJ2-2, the V gene TRBV13; 11 positions agree with TRBD1. The J segment lost 5 bases and the V segment lost 6 bases, leaving 5 bases of the junction unmatched. Germline values: CDR1 PRHDT, CDR2 FYEKMQ (reference sequence). The CDR3 has 15 amino acids. The CDR3 spells CASRDRDRGTGELFF. The CDR3 DNA sequence: TGTGCCAGCAGGGACCGGGACAGGGGGACCGGGGAGCTGTTTTTT. The full variable domain, its missing parts supplied by reference TRBV13 and TRBJ2-2, is AAGVIQSPRHLIKEKRETATLKCYPIPRHDTVYWYQQGPGQDPQFLISFYEKMQSDKGSIPDRFSAQQFSDYHSELNMSSLELGDSALYFCASRDRDRGTGELFFGEGSRLTVL.

This chain links TRBV11-1 with TRBJ2-7, with D perhaps matching TRBD1 (6 bases). The CDR3 has 13 amino acids. V was trimmed by 4 bases and J by 5 bases, leaving 12 bases between them. In germline, CDR1 is SGHAT, CDR2 FQDESV (reference sequence). Written as DNA, the CDR3 is TGTGCCAGCAGCTCTGACAGGCCCCACGAGCAGTACTTC. Translated, it gives CASSSDRPHEQYF. Filled out from reference TRBV11-1 and TRBJ2-7, the complete variable domain reads EAEVAQSPRYKITEKSQAVAFWCDPISGHATLYWYRQILGQGPELLVQFQDESVVDDSQLPKDRFSAERLKGVDSTLKIQPAELGDSAMYLCASSSDRPHEQYFGPGTRLTVT.

The J gene is TRBJ2-6, the V gene TRBV6-5, with TRBD1 as a possible D gene (5 bases). This CDR3 has 15 residues. Between the trimmed V and J ends, which lost 5 bases and 2 bases, there was a span of 10 bases. Germline V gene data show CDR1 as MNHEY and CDR2 as SVGAGI. CDR3 loop: CASSPRQPGANVLTF. CDR3 sequence (DNA): TGTGCCAGCAGTCCTCGACAGCCTGGGGCCAACGTCCTGACTTTC.

The chain is built from TRBV18 and TRBJ2-1; D possibly corresponds to TRBD2 (5 bases). Germline V CDR1 and CDR2: KGHSH, LQKENI. CDR3 length: 11 residues. V shed 6 bases and J shed 8 bases, with 8 bases lying between them. CDR3 in DNA: TGTGCCAGCTCTCTCGGGGATGAGCAGTTCTTC. As protein: CASSLGDEQFF.

The gene calls are TRBV7-9 and TRBJ2-7, with 7 bases aligning to TRBD1. Germline values: CDR1 SEHNR, CDR2 FQNEAQ (reference sequence). The junction had 5 bases not matched to a gene; V was cut back by 4 bases and J by 2 bases. This CDR3 has 14 residues. CDR3 sequence: CASSSWDRTYEQYF. The CDR3 DNA is TGTGCCAGCAGCTCTTGGGACAGAACCTACGAGCAGTACTTC.

Only one count was recorded for this clone. This chain joins TRBV5-1 and TRBJ2-3, with D possibly matching TRBD1 (6 bases). This CDR3 has 13 amino acids. CDR1 and CDR2 (germline): SGHRS, YFSETQ. Trimming shortened V by 3 bases and J by 1 base, and 6 bases separated the two germline ends. The CDR3 here is CASSWTGTDTQYF. CDR3 bases: TGCGCCAGCAGCTGGACAGGCACAGATACGCAGTATTTT.

This sequence joins TRBV5-1 and TRBJ1-2; possibly TRBD1 for D (6 bases). Trimming pared 4 bases from V and 2 bases from J, leaving 18 bases between. Germline-derived CDR1 and CDR2 are SGHRS and YFSETQ. The CDR3 length is 16 residues. In DNA form, the CDR3 reads TGCGCCAGCAGCCCCTCGGGGGGGGGCCCAAACTATGGCTACACCTTC. Its protein product is CASSPSGGGPNYGYTF.

The chain combines TRBV2 with TRBJ2-7; tentatively, D is TRBD1 (5 bases). Germline V gives CDR1 SNHLY, CDR2 FYNNEI. V was trimmed by 7 bases and J by 4 bases, leaving 17 bases between them. CDR3 length: 14 amino acids. CDR3 sequence reads: CASTKTWTQYEQYF. The CDR3 coding sequence is TGTGCCAGCACCAAAACCTGGACACAATACGAGCAGTACTTC. Based on the CDR3 plus reference TRBV2 and TRBJ2-7, the full variable domain is EPEVTQTPSHQVTQMGQEVILRCVPISNHLYFYWYRQILGQKVEFLVSFYNNEISEKSEIFDDQFSVERPDGSNFTLKIRSTKLEDSAMYFCASTKTWTQYEQYFGPGTRLTVT.